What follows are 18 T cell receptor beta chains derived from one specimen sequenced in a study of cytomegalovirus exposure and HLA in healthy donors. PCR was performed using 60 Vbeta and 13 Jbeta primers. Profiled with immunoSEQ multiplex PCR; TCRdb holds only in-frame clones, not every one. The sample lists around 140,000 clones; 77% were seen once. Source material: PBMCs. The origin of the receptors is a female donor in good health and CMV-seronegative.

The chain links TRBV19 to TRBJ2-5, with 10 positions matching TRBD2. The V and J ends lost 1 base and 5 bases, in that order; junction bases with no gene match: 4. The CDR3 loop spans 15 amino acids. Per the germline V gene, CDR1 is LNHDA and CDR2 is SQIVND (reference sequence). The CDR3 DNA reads TGTGCCAGTAGTATAGTCGTAGCGGGAGGTGAGACCCAGTACTTC. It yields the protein CASSIVVAGGETQYF.

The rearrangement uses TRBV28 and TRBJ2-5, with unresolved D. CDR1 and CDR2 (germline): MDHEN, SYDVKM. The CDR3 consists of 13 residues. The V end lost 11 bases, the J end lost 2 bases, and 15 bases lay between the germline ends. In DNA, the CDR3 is TGTGCCTGTCTAGGTGCGGCGCAAGAGACCCAGTACTTC. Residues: CACLGAAQETQYF.

The CDR3 DNA is TGTGCCAGCAGACCGCCGGGACAGGGCCTCTCCTACGAGCAGTACTTC. Residues: CASRPPGQGLSYEQYF. The gene calls are TRBV7-8 and TRBJ2-7; 9 nucleotides agree with TRBD1. Unmatched junction bases numbered 9, after V lost 6 bases and J lost 0 bases. Per germline, CDR1 SGHVS and CDR2 FQNEAQ. The CDR3 runs to 16 residues.

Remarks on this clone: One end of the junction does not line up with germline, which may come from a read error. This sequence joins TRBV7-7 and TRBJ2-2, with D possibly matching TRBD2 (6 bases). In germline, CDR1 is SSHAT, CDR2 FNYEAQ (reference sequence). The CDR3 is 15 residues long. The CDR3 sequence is CASSLGLANTGELFF. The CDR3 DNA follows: TGTGCTAGCAGCCTGGGACTTGCGAACACCGGGGAGCTGTTTTTT.

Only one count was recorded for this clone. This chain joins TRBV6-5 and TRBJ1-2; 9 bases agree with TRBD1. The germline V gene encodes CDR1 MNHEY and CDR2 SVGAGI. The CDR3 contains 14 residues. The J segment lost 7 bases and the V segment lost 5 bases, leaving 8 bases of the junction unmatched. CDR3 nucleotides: TGTGCCAGCAGTAGGGACAGGGTGCAGGGTGGCTACACCTTC. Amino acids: CASSRDRVQGGYTF.

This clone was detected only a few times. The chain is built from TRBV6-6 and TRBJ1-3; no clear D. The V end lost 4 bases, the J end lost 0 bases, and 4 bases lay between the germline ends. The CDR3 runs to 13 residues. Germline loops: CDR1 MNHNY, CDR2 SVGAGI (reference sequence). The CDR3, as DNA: TGTGCCAGCAGTTCGGTCTCTGGAAACACCATATATTTT. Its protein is CASSSVSGNTIYF.

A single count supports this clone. This chain's CDR3 is CATEEEKLFF. The CDR3 nucleotides are TGTGCCACGGAGGAGGAAAAACTGTTTTTT. V usage is TRBV6-5 and J usage is TRBJ1-4, with no clear D. The germline CDR1 and CDR2 sequences are MNHEY and SVGAGI. Between the trimmed V and J ends, which lost 10 bases and 8 bases, there was a span of 8 bases. The CDR3 runs to 10 residues.

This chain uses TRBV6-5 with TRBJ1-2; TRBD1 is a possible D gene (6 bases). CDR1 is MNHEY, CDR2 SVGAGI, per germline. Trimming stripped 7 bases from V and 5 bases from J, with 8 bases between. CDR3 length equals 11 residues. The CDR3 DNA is TGTGCCAGCACCCAGGGGTATGGCTACACCTTC. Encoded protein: CASTQGYGYTF.

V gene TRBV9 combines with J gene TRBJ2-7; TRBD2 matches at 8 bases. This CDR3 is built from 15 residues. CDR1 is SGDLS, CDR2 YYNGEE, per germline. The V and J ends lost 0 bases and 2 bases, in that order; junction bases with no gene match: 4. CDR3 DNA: TGTGCCAGCAGCGTAGGGGGGACTAGTACCTACGAGCAGTACTTC. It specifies CASSVGGTSTYEQYF.

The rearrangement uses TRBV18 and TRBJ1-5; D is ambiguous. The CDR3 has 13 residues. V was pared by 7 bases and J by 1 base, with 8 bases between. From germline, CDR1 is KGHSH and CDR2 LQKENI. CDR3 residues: CASFEGSNQPQHF. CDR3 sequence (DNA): TGTGCCAGCTTTGAGGGAAGCAATCAGCCCCAGCATTTT.

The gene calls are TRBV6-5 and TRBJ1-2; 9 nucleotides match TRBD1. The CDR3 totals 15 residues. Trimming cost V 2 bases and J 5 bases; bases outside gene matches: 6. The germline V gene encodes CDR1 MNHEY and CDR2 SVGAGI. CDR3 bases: TGTGCCAGCAGTTACCGGGACAGGGATCTTTATGGCTACACCTTC. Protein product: CASSYRDRDLYGYTF.

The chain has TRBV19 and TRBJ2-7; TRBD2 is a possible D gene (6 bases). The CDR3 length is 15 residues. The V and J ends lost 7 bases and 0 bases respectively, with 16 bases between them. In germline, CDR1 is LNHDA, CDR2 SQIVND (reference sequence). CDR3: CASTPDSGPSYEQYF. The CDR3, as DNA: TGTGCCAGTACCCCCGACAGCGGGCCCTCCTACGAGCAGTACTTC.

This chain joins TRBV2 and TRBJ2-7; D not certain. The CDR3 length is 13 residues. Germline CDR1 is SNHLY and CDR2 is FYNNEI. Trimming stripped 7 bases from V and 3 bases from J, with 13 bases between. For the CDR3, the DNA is TGTGCCAGCACTGGCGGAGAGAACTACGAGCAGTACTTC. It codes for CASTGGENYEQYF. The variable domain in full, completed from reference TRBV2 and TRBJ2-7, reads EPEVTQTPSHQVTQMGQEVILRCVPISNHLYFYWYRQILGQKVEFLVSFYNNEISEKSEIFDDQFSVERPDGSNFTLKIRSTKLEDSAMYFCASTGGENYEQYFGPGTRLTVT.

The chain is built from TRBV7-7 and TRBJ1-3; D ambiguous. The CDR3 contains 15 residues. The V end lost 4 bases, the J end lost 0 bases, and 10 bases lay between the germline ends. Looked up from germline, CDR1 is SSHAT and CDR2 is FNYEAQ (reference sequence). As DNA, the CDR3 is TGTGCCAGCAGCTCAGGTTTAGGCTCTGGAAACACCATATATTTT. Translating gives CASSSGLGSGNTIYF.

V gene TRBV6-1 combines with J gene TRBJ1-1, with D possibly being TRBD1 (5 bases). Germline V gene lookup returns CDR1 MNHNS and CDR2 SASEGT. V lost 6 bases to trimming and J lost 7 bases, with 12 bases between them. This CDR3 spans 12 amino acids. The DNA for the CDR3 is TGTGCCAGCAGCCCCCTCGGGGGTGAAGCTTTCTTT. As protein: CASSPLGGEAFF.

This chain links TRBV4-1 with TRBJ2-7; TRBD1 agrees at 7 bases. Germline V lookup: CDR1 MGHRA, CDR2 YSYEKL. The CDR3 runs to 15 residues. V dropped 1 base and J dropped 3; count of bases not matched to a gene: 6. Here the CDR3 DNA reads TGCGCCAGCAGCCAAGGGGGGACAGCCCGCTACGAGCAGTACTTC. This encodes CASSQGGTARYEQYF.

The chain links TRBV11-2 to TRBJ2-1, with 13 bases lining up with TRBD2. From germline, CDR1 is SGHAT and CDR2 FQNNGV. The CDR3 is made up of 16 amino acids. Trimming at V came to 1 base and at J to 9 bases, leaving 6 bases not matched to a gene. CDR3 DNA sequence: TGTGCCAGCAGCTTAGGTGGGACTAGCGGGACGGTTGAGCAGTTCTTC. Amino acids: CASSLGGTSGTVEQFF.

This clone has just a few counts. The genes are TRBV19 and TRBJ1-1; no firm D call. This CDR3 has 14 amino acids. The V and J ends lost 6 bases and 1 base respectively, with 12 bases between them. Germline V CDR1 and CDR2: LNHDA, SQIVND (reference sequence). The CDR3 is CASREMTPNTEAFF. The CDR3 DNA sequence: TGTGCCAGTAGGGAAATGACACCGAACACTGAAGCTTTCTTT. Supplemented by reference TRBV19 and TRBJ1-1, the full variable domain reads DGGITQSPKYLFRKEGQNVTLSCEQNLNHDAMYWYRQDPGQGLRLIYYSQIVNDFQKGDIAEGYSVSREKKESFPLTVTSAQKNPTAFYLCASREMTPNTEAFFGQGTRLTVV.